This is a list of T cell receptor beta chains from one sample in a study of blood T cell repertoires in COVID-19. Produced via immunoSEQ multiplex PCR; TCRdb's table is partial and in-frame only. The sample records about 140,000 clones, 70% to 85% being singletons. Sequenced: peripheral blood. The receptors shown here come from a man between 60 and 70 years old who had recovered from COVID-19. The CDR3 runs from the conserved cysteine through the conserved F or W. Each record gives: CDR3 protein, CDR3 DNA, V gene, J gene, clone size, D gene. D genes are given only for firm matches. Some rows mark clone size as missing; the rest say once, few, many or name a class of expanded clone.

CDR3: CASSYSTGRDTNNEQFF; DNA: TGTGCCAGCAGTTACTCGACAGGCAGGGACACTAACAATGAGCAGTTCTTC; V: TRBV6-2/TRBV6-3; J: TRBJ2-1; size: .; D: .
CDR3: CASSIAARGRGTDTQYF; DNA: TGTGCCAGTAGTATAGCCGCGCGCGGGAGGGGCACAGATACGCAGTATTTT; V: TRBV19; J: TRBJ2-3; size: .; D: TRBD2
CDR3: CASSLETSGSYEQYF; DNA: TGTGCCAGCAGCTTAGAGACTAGCGGTTCCTACGAGCAGTACTTC; V: TRBV7-2; J: TRBJ2-7; size: .; D: TRBD2
CDR3: CASSLTPLAGEREQYF; DNA: TGTGCCAGCAGCTTGACCCCACTAGCGGGAGAACGGGAGCAGTACTTC; V: TRBV5-6; J: TRBJ2-7; size: .; D: TRBD2
CDR3: CASRSQGVRQFF; DNA: TGTGCCAGCAGAAGCCAGGGCGTGCGGCAGTTCTTC; V: TRBV28; J: TRBJ2-1; size: .; D: .
CDR3: CASSPRNIAGGTYNEQFF; DNA: TGTGCCAGCAGTCCAAGAAACATAGCGGGAGGTACCTACAATGAGCAGTTCTTC; V: TRBV27; J: TRBJ2-1; size: once; D: TRBD2
CDR3: CASSPQPGGTEAFF; DNA: TGTGCCAGCAGCCCCCAGCCCGGAGGCACTGAAGCTTTCTTT; V: TRBV7-3; J: TRBJ1-1; size: .; D: .
CDR3: CASSPRGEGQPQHF; DNA: TGTGCCAGCAGTCCTCGGGGGGAAGGTCAGCCCCAGCATTTT; V: TRBV28; J: TRBJ1-5; size: .; D: .
CDR3: CASSQGPGTGGNYGYTF; DNA: TGTGCCAGCAGCCAAGGGCCCGGGACAGGAGGAAACTATGGCTACACCTTC; V: TRBV5-6; J: TRBJ1-2; size: once; D: TRBD1
CDR3: CASKRDRAVVYEQYF; DNA: TGTGCCAGCAAACGGGACAGGGCAGTGGTCTACGAGCAGTACTTC; V: TRBV6-6; J: TRBJ2-7; size: .; D: TRBD1
CDR3: CASLDTRNQPQHF; DNA: TGTGCCAGCCTCGACACTCGTAATCAGCCCCAGCATTTT; V: TRBV6-5; J: TRBJ1-5; size: .; D: .
CDR3: CASSLWDRVNQPQHF; DNA: TGTGCCAGCAGTTTATGGGACAGGGTCAATCAGCCCCAGCATTTT; V: TRBV28; J: TRBJ1-5; size: .; D: TRBD1
CDR3: CAAGRGNTIYF; DNA: TGTGCCGCGGGTAGAGGAAACACCATATATTTT; V: TRBV28; J: TRBJ1-3; size: .; D: .
CDR3: CASSLIGGAGNSEKLFF; DNA: TGTGCCAGCAGCTTAATTGGTGGGGCAGGGAATAGTGAAAAACTGTTTTTT; V: TRBV7-2; J: TRBJ1-4; size: once; D: .
CDR3: CASSLSGLVQFF; DNA: TGTGCCAGCAGTTTGTCTGGGCTCGTGCAGTTCTTC; V: TRBV12-3/TRBV12-4; J: TRBJ2-1; size: .; D: .
CDR3: CASSYLTDSGNTIYF; DNA: TGTGCCAGCAGCTACTTGACAGACTCTGGAAACACCATATATTTT; V: TRBV7-2; J: TRBJ1-3; size: .; D: .
CDR3: CASSGLAGTDTQYF; DNA: TGTGCCAGCAGCGGACTAGCGGGGACAGATACGCAGTATTTT; V: TRBV27; J: TRBJ2-3; size: .; D: TRBD2
CDR3: CASSQDPGLAGSVYTGELFF; DNA: TGTGCCAGCAGCCAAGATCCGGGACTAGCGGGATCCGTGTACACCGGGGAGCTGTTTTTT; V: TRBV3-1/TRBV3-2; J: TRBJ2-2; size: .; D: TRBD2